Only a few counts were recorded for the clone carrying this T cell receptor beta chain. The entry originates in a study of Graves' ophthalmopathy and Graves' hyperthyroidism. RNA transcripts were the template, and TCR beta CDR3 regions were amplified from them. First-round RT-PCR with HTBI primers preceded a second-round multiplex PCR. TCRdb reprocessed the multiplex PCR reads via MiXCR and lists one record per CDR3 protein. Of 200,000 to 300,000 distinct CDR3 sequences detected, around 42% appear once; the ten largest clones hold around half. The germline V gene has CDR1 DFQATT and CDR2 SNEGSKA (reference sequence). The CDR3 is made up of 11 amino acids. Trimming removed 5 bases from V and 3 bases from J, with 8 bases in between.

Sequencing was carried out using peripheral blood. The clonotype comes from an adult man with Graves' ophthalmopathy. V gene TRBV20-1 combines with J gene TRBJ2-7; possible D gene TRBD2, 5 bases. CDR3 sequence (DNA): TGCAGTGCTGGAGGCCTCTACGAGCAGTACTTC. Amino acids: CSAGGLYEQYF.